The 32 T cell receptor beta chains given below trace back to one sample, sequenced in a study of memory CD4+ T cells and cytomegalovirus serostatus. The method was immunoSEQ multiplex PCR; TCRdb's version includes in-frame clones alone and lacks a portion of them. The sample consists of tens of thousands of clones, around 70% of them appearing once. Single viable CD3+CD4+CD8-CD45RO+ cells were sorted as the memory CD4+ T cells. The sample was memory CD4+ T cells from blood. These TCRs come from an adult in good health and CMV-seropositive.

This chain connects TRBV4-3 to TRBJ2-3; unclear D gene. This CDR3 contains 13 residues. Trimming stripped 0 bases from V and 6 bases from J, with 7 bases between. Per germline, CDR1 LGHNA and CDR2 YSLEER. CDR3 nucleotides: TGCGCCAGCAGCCAAGAGCAGTCGGATACGCAGTATTTT. Translation: CASSQEQSDTQYF.

This chain uses TRBV7-8 with TRBJ1-4; unclear D gene. The CDR3 covers 13 residues. The germline V gene has CDR1 SGHVS and CDR2 FQNEAQ. Deletions cut 2 bases from V and 0 bases from J, with 1 base between. CDR3 region: CASSLTTNEKLFF. The DNA of the CDR3 is TGTGCCAGCAGCTTAACAACTAATGAAAAACTGTTTTTT.

This rearrangement joins TRBV25-1 to TRBJ1-3; no definite D call. The CDR3 is 12 amino acids. Deletions cut 3 bases from V and 2 bases from J, with 2 bases between. From germline, CDR1 is MGHDK and CDR2 SYGVNS. CDR3 nucleotide sequence: TGTGCCAGCAGTGATACTGGAAACACCATATATTTT. Translating it yields CASSDTGNTIYF.

The rearrangement joins TRBV18 to TRBJ2-1; D may be TRBD1 (5 bases). Germline V CDR1 and CDR2: KGHSH, LQKENI. V was pared by 4 bases and J by 5 bases, with 9 bases between. This CDR3 is built from 13 residues. This CDR3 is CASSLDTDNEQFF. In nucleotides, the CDR3 is TGTGCCAGCTCACTGGACACCGACAATGAGCAGTTCTTC.

The DNA for the CDR3 is TGTGCCAGCGGCGACTGGGGAAGCTCCTACGAGCAGTACTTC. Amino acids: CASGDWGSSYEQYF. The chain is built from TRBV2 and TRBJ2-7; D gene ambiguous. In germline, CDR1 is SNHLY, CDR2 FYNNEI. The CDR3 is 14 amino acids. Trimming cost V 8 bases and J 0 bases, with 14 bases left between them.

This clone was seen a handful of times. The chain joins TRBV11-3 to TRBJ1-6; D call uncertain. Germline V gene sequence: CDR1 SGHNT, CDR2 YENEEA. Trimming took 0 bases from V and 7 from J, leaving 4 bases between them. CDR3 length: 13 residues. CDR3 in DNA: TGTGCCAGCAGCTTAGATGGGAATTCACCCCTCCACTTT. Translating it yields CASSLDGNSPLHF. The variable domain in full, completed from reference TRBV11-3 and TRBJ1-6, reads EAGVVQSPRYKIIEKKQPVAFWCNPISGHNTLYWYLQNLGQGPELLIRYENEEAVDDSQLPKDRFSAERLKGVDSTLKIQPAELGDSAVYLCASSLDGNSPLHFGNGTRLTVT.

This clone was picked up a small number of times. V gene TRBV7-8 combines with J gene TRBJ1-2, with 8 bases matching TRBD1. There are 13 residues in the CDR3. The V and J ends lost 6 bases and 8 bases, in that order; junction bases with no gene match: 8. Germline assignment: CDR1 SGHVS and CDR2 FQNEAQ. The CDR3 sequence is CASSLQGVGGYTF. CDR3 coding DNA: TGTGCCAGCAGTTTACAGGGGGTCGGAGGCTACACCTTC.

The chain recombines TRBV28 with TRBJ1-2, with D perhaps matching TRBD1 (6 bases). The CDR3 has 13 residues. V lost 3 bases and J lost 8, with 13 bases in between. Germline assignment: CDR1 MDHEN and CDR2 SYDVKM. For the CDR3, the DNA is TGTGCCAGCAGTTTTGGGGGGGCAAGGGGCTACACCTTC. Its protein is CASSFGGARGYTF.

The V and J genes are TRBV5-6 and TRBJ1-2; D is possibly TRBD1 (6 bases). The CDR3 extends over 12 amino acids. Germline V gives CDR1 SGHDT, CDR2 YYEEEE. The germline V and J ends were trimmed by 2 bases and 7 bases, with 9 bases remaining between them. The CDR3, as DNA: TGTGCCAGCAGCTTAAACAGGGCTGGCTACACCTTC. Its translation: CASSLNRAGYTF.

The genes are TRBV4-3 and TRBJ2-3; TRBD2 aligns across 14 bases. The length of the CDR3 is 18 residues. The V gene's germline CDR1 is LGHNA and CDR2 YSLEER. The junction had 6 bases not matched to a gene; V was cut back by 4 bases and J by 0 bases. The CDR3 DNA follows: TGCGCCAGCAGCCGAGGGACTAGCGGGGGCCATAGCACAGATACGCAGTATTTT. This sequence encodes CASSRGTSGGHSTDTQYF.

In this sample, this clone turned up a few times. The rearrangement joins TRBV7-2 to TRBJ1-2, with D possibly being TRBD1 (5 bases). The CDR3 is 14 residues long. The germline V gene encodes CDR1 SGHTA and CDR2 FQGNSA. With 6 bases removed from V and 7 bases from J, the gap between germline ends came to 18 bases. DNA for the CDR3: TGTGCCAGCAGTAAGGGACGGACGCAGATTGGCTACACCTTC. It translates to CASSKGRTQIGYTF.

In its sample, this clone was seen a few times. CDR3 residues: CASSLLMGAWQPQHF. The CDR3 region has the DNA TGTGCCAGCAGCTTGTTAATGGGGGCATGGCAGCCCCAGCATTTT. The chain joins TRBV5-8 to TRBJ1-5; a weak D match, TRBD1 (6 bases). V gave up 1 base and J gave up 7 bases, with 15 bases separating them. CDR3 size: 15 residues. Germline lookup yields CDR1 SGHTS and CDR2 YDEGEE.

This clone appeared once. This chain joins TRBV5-4 and TRBJ2-3; D might be TRBD1 (8 bases). Trimming left V 3 bases short and J 4 bases short, with 12 bases between. The CDR3 loop spans 14 amino acids. Per germline, CDR1 SGHNT and CDR2 YYREEE (reference sequence). The CDR3 nucleotides are TGTGCCAGCAGCTGGACAGGGAGGGCAGATACGCAGTATTTT. This codes for CASSWTGRADTQYF.

The gene calls are TRBV18 and TRBJ1-1, with 7 bases matching TRBD1. This CDR3 region has 15 residues. The J segment lost 3 bases and the V segment lost 6 bases, leaving 10 bases of the junction unmatched. Germline V gene sequence: CDR1 KGHSH, CDR2 LQKENI. CDR3 protein: CASSQTGEMDTEAFF. The CDR3, as DNA: TGTGCCAGCTCCCAAACAGGGGAGATGGACACTGAAGCTTTCTTT. Drawing the rest from reference TRBV18 and TRBJ1-1, the complete variable domain is NAGVMQNPRHLVRRRGQEARLRCSPMKGHSHVYWYRQLPEEGLKFMVYLQKENIIDESGMPKERFSAEFPKEGPSILRIQQVVRGDSAAYFCASSQTGEMDTEAFFGQGTRLTVV.

V usage is TRBV7-8 and J usage is TRBJ2-2; TRBD1 or TRBD2 may be the D gene (5 bases each). V was clipped by 5 bases and J by 0 bases, with 7 bases between them. The germline V gene encodes CDR1 SGHVS and CDR2 FQNEAQ. The CDR3 sequence is 14 residues long. CDR3 sequence: CASSRGANTGELFF. As DNA, the CDR3 is TGTGCCAGCAGCAGGGGAGCGAACACCGGGGAGCTGTTTTTT.

This clone has just a few counts. This chain joins TRBV27 and TRBJ1-4, with no clear D. CDR3 size: 14 residues. The germline gives CDR1 MNHEY, CDR2 SMNVEV (reference sequence). Trimming took 5 bases from V and 3 from J, leaving 10 bases between them. In DNA form, the CDR3 reads TGTGCCAGCAGTCGAATAGGAGCTAATGAAAAACTGTTTTTT. Amino acid sequence: CASSRIGANEKLFF.

The chain links TRBV18 to TRBJ1-2; D may be TRBD1 (6 bases). CDR3 length: 15 amino acids. CDR1 KGHSH and CDR2 LQKENI come from the germline V gene. The V gene lost 1 base and the J gene lost 3 bases, with 12 bases spanning the gap. CDR3 loop: CASSPLVGADYGYTF. DNA for the CDR3: TGTGCCAGCTCACCACTTGTGGGGGCGGACTATGGCTACACCTTC.

This clone was counted a single time. V is TRBV4-3 and J is TRBJ2-3, with unresolved D. V was pared by 0 bases and J by 2 bases, with 9 bases between. From germline, CDR1 is LGHNA and CDR2 YSLEER. This CDR3 is built from 15 residues. CDR3 coding DNA: TGCGCCAGCAGCCAAGAAACTTCGATCACAGATACGCAGTATTTT. This sequence encodes CASSQETSITDTQYF.

The chain employs TRBV29-1 and TRBJ2-7, with TRBD1 as a possible D gene (5 bases). Trimming took 4 bases from V and 0 from J, leaving 10 bases between them. The CDR3 totals 13 residues. CDR1 SQVTM and CDR2 ANQGSEA come from the germline V gene. The CDR3: CSVVAGFSYEQYF. The CDR3 DNA sequence: TGCAGCGTTGTGGCAGGGTTCTCCTACGAGCAGTACTTC.

V and J are TRBV5-1 and TRBJ1-5; D not certain. The CDR3 totals 15 residues. Trimming took off 2 bases at V and 6 bases at J, with 15 bases between the two ends. CDR1 and CDR2 from the germline V gene are SGHRS and YFSETQ. The CDR3 is CASSLQPSAGQPQHF. CDR3 nucleotides: TGCGCCAGCAGCTTACAACCCTCCGCGGGTCAGCCCCAGCATTTT. Based on the CDR3 plus reference TRBV5-1 and TRBJ1-5, the full variable domain is KAGVTQTPRYLIKTRGQQVTLSCSPISGHRSVSWYQQTPGQGLQFLFEYFSETQRNKGNFPGRFSGRQFSNSRSEMNVSTLELGDSALYLCASSLQPSAGQPQHFGDGTRLSIL.

V gene TRBV28 combines with J gene TRBJ2-1, with TRBD2 matching over 13 bases. V dropped 4 bases and J dropped 7; count of bases not matched to a gene: 7. Per the germline V gene, CDR1 is MDHEN and CDR2 is SYDVKM. There are 16 residues in the CDR3. The CDR3 sequence: CASSSSRLAGGNEQFF. CDR3 in DNA: TGTGCCAGCAGTTCCAGCCGACTAGCGGGGGGAAATGAGCAGTTCTTC.

The chain employs TRBV15 and TRBJ2-5; a weak D match, TRBD1 (5 bases). Trimming cost V 3 bases and J 5 bases, with 10 bases left between them. Germline CDR1 is LNHNV and CDR2 is YYDKDF (reference sequence). The CDR3 length is 13 residues. The CDR3 region is CATSSRGSETQYF. Written as DNA, the CDR3 is TGTGCCACCAGCAGTAGGGGTTCCGAGACCCAGTACTTC.

CDR3 residues: CASSRGTGDNYGYTF. CDR3 in DNA: TGTGCCAGCAGCCGCGGGACAGGGGATAACTATGGCTACACCTTC. V and J are TRBV13 and TRBJ1-2; TRBD1 aligns across 10 bases. The CDR3 has 15 amino acids. J was trimmed by 1 base and V by 5 bases; bases with no gene match: 4. CDR1 PRHDT and CDR2 FYEKMQ come from the germline V gene (reference sequence).

The chain has TRBV6-5 and TRBJ2-7; 9 bases map to TRBD1. Germline V gene lookup returns CDR1 MNHEY and CDR2 SVGAGI. This CDR3 region has 14 residues. Losses at the gene ends were 5 bases for V and 2 bases for J; bases not matched to a gene: 4. CDR3 nucleotide sequence: TGTGCCAGCAGTAGGACAGGGGTGGCCTACGAGCAGTACTTC. Translating it yields CASSRTGVAYEQYF.

This clone qualifies as medium-sized (0.01 to 0.1%). The chain employs TRBV10-1 and TRBJ1-2; D perhaps matches TRBD1 (5 bases). Germline CDR1 reads WNHNN; CDR2 reads SYGVQD (reference sequence). CDR3 length equals 14 residues. V lost 6 bases, J lost 2 bases, and 13 bases lay in between. As DNA, the CDR3 is TGCGCCAGCAGGATGAGGGGAGGGAACTATGGCTACACCTTC. Translated, it gives CASRMRGGNYGYTF.

The genes are TRBV6-5 and TRBJ2-7; possibly TRBD1 for D (5 bases). Germline V gene data show CDR1 as MNHEY and CDR2 as SVGAGI. The ends were cut back, 6 bases at V and 3 bases at J, with 12 bases in the middle. The CDR3 covers 13 residues. The CDR3 reads CASRATASYEQYF. As DNA, the CDR3 is TGTGCCAGCAGGGCGACAGCTAGCTACGAGCAGTACTTC.

This chain connects TRBV18 to TRBJ2-1; D unresolved. The CDR3 totals 13 residues. Germline V gene data show CDR1 as KGHSH and CDR2 as LQKENI. The V end was cut by 6 bases, the J end by 7 bases, with 13 bases between. The CDR3 nucleotides read TGTGCCAGCTCCAGAACGATTTTTAATGAGCAGTTCTTC. It specifies CASSRTIFNEQFF.

The chain carries TRBV5-1 and TRBJ2-5; maybe TRBD2 (5 bases). The CDR3 loop spans 15 amino acids. The germline V gene has CDR1 SGHRS and CDR2 YFSETQ. Trimming took off 0 bases at V and 3 bases at J, with 12 bases between the two ends. CDR3 sequence (DNA): TGCGCCAGCAGCTTGGGAGGGTGGGAAGAAGAGACCCAGTACTTC. The encoded protein is CASSLGGWEEETQYF.

The chain links TRBV5-1 to TRBJ1-2; D unclear. Germline CDR1 SGHRS, CDR2 YFSETQ. V lost 7 bases and J 6 bases, leaving 16 bases between the germline ends. The CDR3 has 13 residues. CDR3 in DNA: TGCGCCAGCGACCAAACCCCCCCCAATGGCTACACCTTC. It yields the protein CASDQTPPNGYTF. Full variable domain (rest looked up from reference TRBV5-1 and TRBJ1-2): KAGVTQTPRYLIKTRGQQVTLSCSPISGHRSVSWYQQTPGQGLQFLFEYFSETQRNKGNFPGRFSGRQFSNSRSEMNVSTLELGDSALYLCASDQTPPNGYTFGSGTRLTVV.

The chain recombines TRBV5-5 with TRBJ1-2; possible D gene TRBD1, 6 bases. This CDR3 is 16 amino acids long. V lost 1 base, J lost 4 bases, and 17 bases lay in between. The germline V gene has CDR1 SGHKS and CDR2 YYEKEE (reference sequence). The CDR3: CASSLLPGGKAYGYTF. The CDR3 DNA reads TGTGCCAGCAGCTTGTTGCCGGGGGGCAAGGCCTATGGCTACACCTTC.

V and J are TRBV27 and TRBJ1-5, with D possibly TRBD1 on 5 matching bases. V was pared by 6 bases and J by 3 bases, with 9 bases between. This CDR3 region has 13 residues. Looked up from germline, CDR1 is MNHEY and CDR2 is SMNVEV (reference sequence). The CDR3 protein is CASSDRDNQPQHF. CDR3 DNA: TGTGCCAGCAGCGACAGAGACAATCAGCCCCAGCATTTT.

The chain uses TRBV6-6 and TRBJ2-1, with TRBD1 matching over 8 bases. J gave up 10 bases and V 6 bases, and 2 bases lay outside the gene matches. The CDR3 is 11 residues long. In germline, CDR1 is MNHNY, CDR2 SVGAGI (reference sequence). The CDR3 nucleotides read TGTGCCAGCAGCCGACAGGGGGAGCAGTTCTTC. Encoded protein: CASSRQGEQFF.